The 19 T cell receptor beta chains reported below all come from one sample, sequenced in a study of T cell changes during pregnancy in multiple sclerosis. Some clones are missing from TCRdb's copy, which holds only in-frame ones; the method was immunoSEQ multiplex PCR. The table shows about 16,000 clones, with 95% to 97% occurring only once. The sample in question was peripheral blood, obtained in the third trimester of pregnancy. These receptors all stem from a female donor with multiple sclerosis, enrolled in a pregnancy study.

This chain uses TRBV6-1 with TRBJ2-4, with 13 bases matching TRBD2. V was pared by 4 bases and J by 2 bases, with 2 bases of the junction left unmatched. The CDR3 length is 16 residues. Germline assignment: CDR1 MNHNS and CDR2 SASEGT. The CDR3 sequence is CASSAGLAGTKNIQYF. DNA of the CDR3: TGTGCCAGCAGTGCGGGACTAGCGGGAACCAAAAACATTCAGTACTTC.

The genes are TRBV5-5 and TRBJ1-5; 7 bases map to TRBD1. The germline CDR1 and CDR2 sequences are SGHKS and YYEKEE (reference sequence). CDR3 size: 14 residues. Germline trimming cut 4 bases from V and 3 bases from J; bases unmatched to any gene: 4. The CDR3 reads CASSLTGANQPQHF. DNA for the CDR3: TGTGCCAGCAGCCTCACAGGGGCCAATCAGCCCCAGCATTTT.

The chain employs TRBV25-1 and TRBJ2-3; TRBD1 might be the D (5 bases). Germline CDR1 and CDR2: MGHDK and SYGVNS. CDR3 length: 15 residues. V was pared by 4 bases and J by 2 bases, with 13 bases between. CDR3 sequence reads: CASSVVGAATDTQYF. The DNA for the CDR3 is TGTGCCAGCAGTGTAGTAGGGGCGGCCACAGATACGCAGTATTTT.

The V and J genes are TRBV13 and TRBJ1-2; 9 bases are a match to TRBD1. CDR3 length: 16 residues. The germline CDR1 and CDR2 sequences are PRHDT and FYEKMQ (reference sequence). V lost 1 base to trimming and J lost 4 bases; unmatched junction nucleotides: 7. CDR3 DNA: TGTGCCAGCAGCTTAGTAGGGGACAGGGATTCCTATGGCTACACCTTC. Protein: CASSLVGDRDSYGYTF. The full variable domain, in which reference TRBV13 and TRBJ1-2 provide the parts outside the CDR3, is AAGVIQSPRHLIKEKRETATLKCYPIPRHDTVYWYQQGPGQDPQFLISFYEKMQSDKGSIPDRFSAQQFSDYHSELNMSSLELGDSALYFCASSLVGDRDSYGYTFGSGTRLTVV.

The rearrangement joins TRBV5-1 to TRBJ1-1; TRBD1 matches at 9 bases. Germline trimming cut 0 bases from V and 4 bases from J; bases unmatched to any gene: 4. From germline, CDR1 is SGHRS and CDR2 YFSETQ. This CDR3 is built from 15 residues. The CDR3: CASSLAGTGSTEAFF. The DNA of the CDR3 is TGCGCCAGCAGCTTGGCCGGGACAGGGTCCACTGAAGCTTTCTTT. Based on the CDR3 plus reference TRBV5-1 and TRBJ1-1, the full variable domain is KAGVTQTPRYLIKTRGQQVTLSCSPISGHRSVSWYQQTPGQGLQFLFEYFSETQRNKGNFPGRFSGRQFSNSRSEMNVSTLELGDSALYLCASSLAGTGSTEAFFGQGTRLTVV.

The chain carries TRBV7-9 and TRBJ2-7; 8 bases line up with TRBD2. The CDR3 covers 14 residues. Per germline, CDR1 SEHNR and CDR2 FQNEAQ (reference sequence). V shed 2 bases, J shed 5 bases, and the junction held 5 bases outside the gene matches. DNA for the CDR3: TGTGCCAGCAGCTTAAACGGGAGGGCCGACGAGCAGTACTTC. The encoded protein is CASSLNGRADEQYF. The complete variable domain, with remaining parts taken from reference TRBV7-9 and TRBJ2-7, reads DTGVSQNPRHKITKRGQNVTFRCDPISEHNRLYWYRQTLGQGPEFLTYFQNEAQLEKSRLLSDRFSAERPKGSFSTLEIQRTEQGDSAMYLCASSLNGRADEQYFGPGTRLTVT.

This clone was seen a single time. The V and J genes are TRBV29-1 and TRBJ2-3, with no clear D. Looked up from germline, CDR1 is SQVTM and CDR2 is ANQGSEA. This CDR3 region has 11 residues. The ends were cut back, 7 bases at V and 4 bases at J, with 9 bases in the middle. The CDR3 loop reads CSGETSDTQYF. In nucleotides, the CDR3 is TGCAGCGGCGAGACATCAGATACGCAGTATTTT.

The CDR3 sequence: CAISPGLAGGSTDTQYF. Written as DNA, the CDR3 is TGTGCCATCAGCCCGGGACTAGCGGGAGGTAGCACAGATACGCAGTATTTT. This chain connects TRBV10-3 to TRBJ2-3, with 15 bases identical to TRBD2. The length of the CDR3 is 17 residues. Germline V gene lookup returns CDR1 ENHRY and CDR2 SYGVKD. V lost 6 bases to trimming and J lost 0 bases; unmatched junction nucleotides: 4.

The J gene is TRBJ2-5, the V gene TRBV5-8; 9 bases line up with TRBD1. With V trimmed by 0 bases and J by 4 bases, 4 bases remained unmatched. The V gene's germline CDR1 is SGHTS and CDR2 YDEGEE. This CDR3 has 15 residues. CDR3 protein: CASSLEQGALETQYF. In nucleotides, the CDR3 is TGTGCCAGCAGCTTGGAACAGGGGGCACTAGAGACCCAGTACTTC.

The chain links TRBV29-1 to TRBJ2-7; TRBD1 might be the D (6 bases). V was shortened by 6 bases and J by 3 bases, with 12 bases between the two germline ends. The CDR3 is 12 amino acids. Germline CDR1 SQVTM, CDR2 ANQGSEA. CDR3 sequence (DNA): TGCAGCGTACTAGACAGGAGCTACGAGCAGTACTTC. Amino acids: CSVLDRSYEQYF.

The chain uses TRBV14 and TRBJ1-4, with D unresolved. The CDR3 extends over 16 amino acids. Per the germline V gene, CDR1 is SGHDN and CDR2 is FVKESK. Trimming took off 2 bases at V and 3 bases at J, with 13 bases between the two ends. The CDR3 nucleotides read TGTGCCAGCAGCCAATATGGGAGAGGGCCTAATGAAAAACTGTTTTTT. Translation: CASSQYGRGPNEKLFF.

J is TRBJ2-1 and V is TRBV13, with TRBD1 identical over 7 bases. Germline V CDR1 and CDR2: PRHDT, FYEKMQ (reference sequence). The CDR3 is made up of 14 amino acids. V shed 4 bases, J shed 5 bases, and the junction held 5 bases outside the gene matches. The chain's CDR3 is CASSSDRDDNEQFF. As DNA, the CDR3 is TGTGCCAGCAGCTCAGACAGGGACGACAATGAGCAGTTCTTC.

This sequence joins TRBV6-1 and TRBJ2-7; D is unresolved. The germline V gene has CDR1 MNHNS and CDR2 SASEGT. The germline V and J ends were trimmed by 6 bases and 7 bases, with 10 bases remaining between them. CDR3 length: 11 amino acids. The CDR3 coding sequence is TGTGCCAGCAGCCTCCTAAATGAGCAGTACTTC. This codes for CASSLLNEQYF.

In DNA form, the CDR3 reads TGTGCCAGCAGTCGGACTAGGGGGTCTGGGGCCAACGTCCTGACTTTC. Translated, it gives CASSRTRGSGANVLTF. This chain uses TRBV7-3 with TRBJ2-6, with a tentative D call TRBD2 (7 bases). The CDR3 contains 16 residues. Trimming stripped 6 bases from V and 1 base from J, with 13 bases between. Per the germline V gene, CDR1 is SGHTA and CDR2 is FQGTGA. Full variable domain (missing parts from reference TRBV7-3 and TRBJ2-6): GAGVSQTPSNKVTEKGKYVELRCDPISGHTALYWYRQSLGQGPEFLIYFQGTGAADDSGLPNDRFFAVRPEGSVSTLKIQRTERGDSAVYLCASSRTRGSGANVLTFGAGSRLTVL.

CDR3 region: CASSPHGGDEKLFF. The CDR3 DNA sequence: TGTGCCAGCAGCCCACATGGGGGGGATGAAAAACTGTTTTTT. This chain links TRBV4-2 with TRBJ1-4, with D perhaps TRBD1 (5 bases). This CDR3 contains 14 residues. The V end lost 4 bases, the J end lost 6 bases, and 12 bases lay between the germline ends. The V gene's germline CDR1 is LGHNA and CDR2 YNFKEQ.

This chain connects TRBV18 to TRBJ1-4, with unresolved D. The germline V gene encodes CDR1 KGHSH and CDR2 LQKENI. CDR3 length: 16 amino acids. Trimming took 2 bases from V and 0 from J, leaving 10 bases between them. DNA of the CDR3: TGTGCCAGCTCACCATTCGCGTCCGCAACTAATGAAAAACTGTTTTTT. This encodes CASSPFASATNEKLFF.

The chain employs TRBV19 and TRBJ2-7; 9 bases map to TRBD1. With V trimmed by 5 bases and J by 4 bases, 9 bases remained unmatched. Per germline, CDR1 LNHDA and CDR2 SQIVND (reference sequence). This CDR3 is built from 15 residues. Here the CDR3 reads CASSAGTGPAYEQYF. CDR3 DNA: TGTGCCAGTAGTGCCGGGACAGGGCCCGCTTACGAGCAGTACTTC.

The chain carries TRBV18 and TRBJ2-3, with D perhaps TRBD1 (5 bases). CDR3 size: 14 residues. Germline assignment: CDR1 KGHSH and CDR2 LQKENI. Trimming took 2 bases from V and 3 from J, leaving 9 bases between them. For the CDR3, the DNA is TGTGCCAGCTCACCAGGGCAGGGAACAGATACGCAGTATTTT. Protein sequence: CASSPGQGTDTQYF.

The chain carries TRBV7-3 and TRBJ2-7, with 8 bases lining up with TRBD2. Per germline, CDR1 SGHTA and CDR2 FQGTGA. The CDR3 length is 16 residues. V was pared by 1 base and J by 4 bases, with 9 bases of the junction left unmatched. The CDR3 DNA follows: TGTGCCAGCAGCTTAATACCCAGCGGGAGTGTGTACGAGCAGTACTTC. It encodes CASSLIPSGSVYEQYF. The variable domain in full, completed from reference TRBV7-3 and TRBJ2-7, reads GAGVSQTPSNKVTEKGKYVELRCDPISGHTALYWYRQSLGQGPEFLIYFQGTGAADDSGLPNDRFFAVRPEGSVSTLKIQRTERGDSAVYLCASSLIPSGSVYEQYFGPGTRLTVT.